This TCR beta chain is drawn from a study of immune heterogeneity within non-small cell lung tumors. By frequency in the sample, this clonotype is medium-sized (0.01 to 0.1%). The TCR beta CDR3 region was amplified by multiplex PCR employing 32 V and 13 J primers. TCRdb re-analysed the multiplex PCR reads in MiXCR, keeping a single row per CDR3 protein. The sample includes approximately 9,800 distinct CDR3 sequences, 15% to 20% of them seen just once. Genomic DNA extracted from bulk tumor tissue served as template. A total of 550 to 650 ng was used per sample. Far-apart biopsies, several per primary tumor, were taken during surgery. Patients went through curative surgery, and their non-small cell lung cancer was untreated and newly diagnosed. Trimming pared 2 bases from V and 10 bases from J, leaving 15 bases between. Germline V gene data show CDR1 as MDHEN and CDR2 as SYDVKM. CDR3 length: 14 amino acids.

This clonotype was sampled from a man aged 35 to 55 with non-small cell lung cancer. Input material: lung tumor tissue. This chain uses TRBV28 with TRBJ1-5; TRBD1 might be the D (6 bases). This CDR3 is CASSLGGPANPQHF. The CDR3 region has the DNA TGTGCCAGCAGTTTAGGGGGGCCGGCTAACCCCCAGCATTTT.